The sequence of this T cell receptor beta chain was determined in a study of long-term antiretroviral therapy in people with HIV. Study as a whole: Earliest sampling preceded the 2015 immediate-ART recommendation by about a decade.

At the survey level, the v3.0 immunoSEQ assay was run. Per sample, sequencing targeted about 35,000-55,000 T-cell genomes. Using immunoSEQ multiplex PCR, the repertoire was profiled, and TCRdb retains in-frame clones only, with some absent. The sample holds tens of thousands of clones, approximately 82% seen once. The V gene's germline CDR1 is MNHEY and CDR2 SVGAGI. The ends were cut back, 4 bases at V and 2 bases at J, with 9 bases in the middle. There are 14 residues in the CDR3. Sequences were derived from unsorted PBMCs, sampled 0.1 years before starting antiretroviral therapy. The V gene is TRBV6-5, the J gene TRBJ1-5; a weak D match, TRBD1 (6 bases). The source is a man aged 18 to 30 with HIV. The CDR3 nucleotides read TGTGCCAGCAGTTCCCCAGGGGGCAATCAGCCCCAGCATTTT. Translating it yields CASSSPGGNQPQHF.